This T cell receptor (beta chain) originates from a study of T cells in Graves' hyperthyroidism and ophthalmopathy. Amplified regions were TCR beta CDR3 sequences from RNA transcripts. In the first-round RT-PCR of the TCR CDR3, the HTBI primer set was used. Each CDR3 protein is one row after TCRdb ran MiXCR on the multiplex PCR reads. The table shows hundreds of thousands of distinct CDR3 sequences, with over 15% occurring only once. Between the trimmed V and J ends, which lost 7 bases and 1 base, there was a span of 22 bases. Germline lookup yields CDR1 KGHDR and CDR2 SFDVKD. The CDR3 covers 17 residues. Newly diagnosed hyperthyroidism, duration under 2 months, in patients aged 18 to 65. Patients with uncontrolled infections, other autoimmune diseases, pregnancy or lactation were excluded.

Sequencing input: blood. The gene calls are TRBV24-1 and TRBJ2-7; tentatively, D is TRBD1 or TRBD2 (5 bases each). This receptor was obtained from a woman aged 50 to 65 with Graves' hyperthyroidism that later progressed to Graves' ophthalmopathy. CDR3 residues: CATSAGSLGDQSYEQYF. The DNA for the CDR3 is TGTGCCACCAGCGCCGGCAGTCTGGGGGACCAATCCTACGAGCAGTACTTC.